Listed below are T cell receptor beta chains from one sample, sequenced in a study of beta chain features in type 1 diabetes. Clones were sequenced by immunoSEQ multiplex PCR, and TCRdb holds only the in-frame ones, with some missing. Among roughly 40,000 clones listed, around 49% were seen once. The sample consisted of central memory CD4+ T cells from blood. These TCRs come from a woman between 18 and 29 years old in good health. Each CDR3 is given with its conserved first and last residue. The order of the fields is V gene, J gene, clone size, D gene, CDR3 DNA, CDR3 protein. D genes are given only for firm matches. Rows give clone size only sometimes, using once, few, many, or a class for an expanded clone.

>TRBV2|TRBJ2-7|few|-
TGTGCCAGCACCGTGGGCGGGCTACCGAGAGACGAGCAGTACTTC
CASTVGGLPRDEQYF
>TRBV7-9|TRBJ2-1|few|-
TGTGCCAGCAGCACCCAGGGTGCTAGCTCCTACAATGAGCAGTTCTTC
CASSTQGASSYNEQFF
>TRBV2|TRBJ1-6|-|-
TGTGCCAGCAGTGAAGAGCCGGGGGCCTATAATTCACCCCTCCACTTT
CASSEEPGAYNSPLHF
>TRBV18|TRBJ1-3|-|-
TGTGCCAGCTCACCACCTCCAGGCATCTCTGGAAACACCATATATTTT
CASSPPPGISGNTIYF
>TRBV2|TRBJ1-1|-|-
TGTGCCAGCAGTGCAAACATGAACACTGAAGCTTTCTTT
CASSANMNTEAFF
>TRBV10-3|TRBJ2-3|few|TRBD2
TGTGCCACGCGCCGGACGGGAGGGAGCACAGATACGCAGTATTTT
CATRRTGGSTDTQYF
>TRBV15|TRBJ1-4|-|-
TGTGCCACCAGCAGAGTGGGGTCGGGGGAAACTAATGAAAAACTGTTTTTT
CATSRVGSGETNEKLFF
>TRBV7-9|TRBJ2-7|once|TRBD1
TGTGCCAGCAGCTTATCGGCAGGGGGCGACGAGCAGTACTTC
CASSLSAGGDEQYF
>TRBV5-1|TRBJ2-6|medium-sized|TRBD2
TGCGCCAGCAGCACTAGCGTAAGCTCTGGGGCCAACGTCCTGACTTTC
CASSTSVSSGANVLTF
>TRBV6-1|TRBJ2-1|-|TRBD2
TGTGCCAGCAGGAAAGGCCTAGCGGGAGTTAATGAGCAGTTCTTC
CASRKGLAGVNEQFF
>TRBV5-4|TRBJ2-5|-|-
TGTGCCAGCAGCCCTACCCACCAAGAGACCCAGTACTTC
CASSPTHQETQYF
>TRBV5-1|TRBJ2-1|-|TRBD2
TGCGCCAGCAGCTCCAGCGGGAGGAGATCCTACAATGAGCAGTTCTTC
CASSSSGRRSYNEQFF
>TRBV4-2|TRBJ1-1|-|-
TGTGCCAGCAGCCAAGACGTGGGGGGAATGAACACTGAAGCTTTCTTT
CASSQDVGGMNTEAFF
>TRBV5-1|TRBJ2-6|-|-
TGCGCCAGCAGCTTGGCCATAAGCGGCTCTGGGGCCAACGTCCTGACTTTC
CASSLAISGSGANVLTF
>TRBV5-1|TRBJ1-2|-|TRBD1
TGCGCCAGCAGCCTGACAGGGGGAGGGGGCTACACCTTC
CASSLTGGGGYTF
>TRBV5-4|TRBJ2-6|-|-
TGTGCCAGCTCTAGTAGGTCAGCTATCTCTGGGGCCAACGTCCTGACTTTC
CASSSRSAISGANVLTF
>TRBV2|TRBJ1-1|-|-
TGTGCCAGCAGTGACGGGGGTGCAGGGATAAATTCTGAAGCTTTCTTT
CASSDGGAGINSEAFF
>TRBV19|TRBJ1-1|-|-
TGTGCCAGTAGCCGGGGTTCAACTGAAGCTTTCTTT
CASSRGSTEAFF
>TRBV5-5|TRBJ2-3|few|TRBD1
TGTGCCAGCAGAGAATCTGGACAGGGGGCTAGCACAGATACGCAGTATTTT
CASRESGQGASTDTQYF
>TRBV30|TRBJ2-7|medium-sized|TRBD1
TGTGCCTGGAGTGTACGTAGGCCAGGGGGTACCCCTACCTACGAGCAGTACTTC
CAWSVRRPGGTPTYEQYF
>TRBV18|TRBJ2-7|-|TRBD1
TGTGCCAGCTCAAGTGGGACAGCCAGCTTACACGAGCAGTACTTC
CASSSGTASLHEQYF
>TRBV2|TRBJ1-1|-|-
TGTGCCAGCAGTGAATTAAAAGGGGCCACTGAAGCTTTCTTT
CASSELKGATEAFF
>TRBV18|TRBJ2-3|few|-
TGTGCCAGCTCACCTCAGACGTTAGCGTACGGCACAGATACGCAGTATTTT
CASSPQTLAYGTDTQYF